A selection of T cell receptor beta chains follows, all from one sample in a study of T cell changes during pregnancy in multiple sclerosis. Some clones are missing from TCRdb's copy, which holds only in-frame ones; the method was immunoSEQ multiplex PCR. The sample carries around 21,000 clones, less than 90% recorded once. Sample: CD8+ T cells from peripheral blood mononuclear cells, taken in the third trimester of pregnancy. These TCRs come from a female donor in good health, enrolled as a control in a pregnancy study. CDR3s include the opening cysteine and the closing phenylalanine or tryptophan. The order of the fields is D gene, J gene, V gene, clone size, CDR3 protein, CDR3 DNA. The D gene is left open where the match is weak. Some rows have no size entry. The others give once, few or many, or a class for an expanded clone.

d_gene: NA; j_gene: TRBJ1-1; v_gene: TRBV7-6; abundance: NA; CDR3aa: CASRRWAYTEAFF; CDR3nt: TGTGCCAGCAGGCGATGGGCTTACACTGAAGCTTTCTTT
d_gene: TRBD2; j_gene: TRBJ2-3; v_gene: TRBV18; abundance: once; CDR3aa: CASSPRLAGFTDTQYF; CDR3nt: TGTGCCAGCTCACCAAGACTAGCGGGATTCACAGATACGCAGTATTTT
d_gene: NA; j_gene: TRBJ2-7; v_gene: TRBV16; abundance: NA; CDR3aa: CASSLLEWASYEQYF; CDR3nt: TGTGCCAGCAGCCTCCTTGAATGGGCCTCCTACGAGCAGTACTTC
d_gene: TRBD2; j_gene: TRBJ2-1; v_gene: TRBV27; abundance: NA; CDR3aa: CASSTGTSSYNEQFF; CDR3nt: TGTGCCAGCAGTACTGGGACTAGCTCCTACAATGAGCAGTTCTTC
d_gene: TRBD2; j_gene: TRBJ2-3; v_gene: TRBV15; abundance: NA; CDR3aa: CATSRDEERESTDTQYF; CDR3nt: TGTGCCACCAGCAGAGATGAAGAGCGGGAGAGCACAGATACGCAGTATTTT
d_gene: TRBD1; j_gene: TRBJ1-1; v_gene: TRBV30; abundance: NA; CDR3aa: CAWSAYGTAITEAFF; CDR3nt: TGTGCCTGGAGCGCGTATGGGACAGCGATAACTGAAGCTTTCTTT
d_gene: NA; j_gene: TRBJ1-1; v_gene: TRBV7-9; abundance: few; CDR3aa: CASSSTRTEAFF; CDR3nt: TGTGCCAGCAGCTCGACACGGACTGAAGCTTTCTTT
d_gene: TRBD1; j_gene: TRBJ2-7; v_gene: TRBV7-8; abundance: NA; CDR3aa: CASSLTQGAGEQYF; CDR3nt: TGTGCCAGCAGCTTAACGCAGGGGGCGGGGGAGCAGTACTTC
d_gene: NA; j_gene: TRBJ2-7; v_gene: TRBV6-1; abundance: NA; CDR3aa: CASSEGGTEAYEQYF; CDR3nt: TGTGCCAGCAGTGAAGGCGGGACAGAGGCCTACGAGCAGTACTTC
d_gene: NA; j_gene: TRBJ2-2; v_gene: TRBV29-1; abundance: NA; CDR3aa: CSAVGHGNTGELFF; CDR3nt: TGCAGCGCTGTAGGACACGGGAACACCGGGGAGCTGTTTTTT
d_gene: NA; j_gene: TRBJ2-1; v_gene: TRBV7-9; abundance: NA; CDR3aa: CASSLGSLGNEQFF; CDR3nt: TGTGCCAGCAGCTTAGGGAGTCTGGGCAATGAGCAGTTCTTC
d_gene: TRBD2; j_gene: TRBJ2-1; v_gene: TRBV29-1; abundance: NA; CDR3aa: CSVRLADYNEQFF; CDR3nt: TGCAGCGTTCGACTAGCGGACTACAATGAGCAGTTCTTC
d_gene: NA; j_gene: TRBJ1-2; v_gene: TRBV30; abundance: NA; CDR3aa: CAWSVSGALGYTF; CDR3nt: TGTGCCTGGAGTGTTTCAGGGGCATTGGGCTACACCTTC
d_gene: TRBD2; j_gene: TRBJ2-5; v_gene: TRBV7-9; abundance: NA; CDR3aa: CASSGWGTGGAQETQYF; CDR3nt: TGTGCCAGCAGCGGGTGGGGGACGGGGGGGGCCCAAGAGACCCAGTACTTC
d_gene: TRBD2; j_gene: TRBJ2-1; v_gene: TRBV5-1; abundance: NA; CDR3aa: CASSLAGGRINEQFF; CDR3nt: TGCGCCAGCAGCTTAGCGGGGGGCCGGATCAATGAGCAGTTCTTC
d_gene: TRBD2; j_gene: TRBJ2-1; v_gene: TRBV28; abundance: medium-sized; CDR3aa: CASSAWTSGIEEQFF; CDR3nt: TGTGCCAGCAGCGCATGGACTAGCGGGATTGAGGAGCAGTTCTTC
d_gene: TRBD2; j_gene: TRBJ2-3; v_gene: TRBV6-4; abundance: few; CDR3aa: CASSEASGSVADTQYF; CDR3nt: TGTGCCAGCAGTGAGGCTAGCGGGAGTGTGGCGGATACGCAGTATTTT
d_gene: NA; j_gene: TRBJ2-1; v_gene: TRBV19; abundance: NA; CDR3aa: CATRGGVSYNEQFF; CDR3nt: TGTGCCACCCGCGGCGGAGTCTCCTACAATGAGCAGTTCTTC
d_gene: TRBD1; j_gene: TRBJ2-2; v_gene: TRBV27; abundance: NA; CDR3aa: CASSYGQGHTGELFF; CDR3nt: TGTGCCAGCAGTTACGGACAGGGACACACCGGGGAGCTGTTTTTT
d_gene: TRBD2; j_gene: TRBJ2-1; v_gene: TRBV4-3; abundance: NA; CDR3aa: CASSQSGTRDEQFF; CDR3nt: TGCGCCAGCAGCCAATCCGGGACTAGGGATGAGCAGTTCTTC
d_gene: NA; j_gene: TRBJ2-2; v_gene: TRBV9; abundance: NA; CDR3aa: CASSAGGDGISFANTGELFF; CDR3nt: TGTGCCAGCAGCGCCGGAGGGGACGGTATCAGTTTCGCGAACACCGGGGAGCTGTTTTTT
d_gene: NA; j_gene: TRBJ1-5; v_gene: TRBV5-1; abundance: NA; CDR3aa: CASSLDAGAIGQPQHF; CDR3nt: TGCGCCAGCAGCTTGGATGCGGGGGCAATAGGACAGCCCCAGCATTTT
d_gene: NA; j_gene: TRBJ2-1; v_gene: TRBV7-3; abundance: few; CDR3aa: CASSLGQEQFF; CDR3nt: TGTGCCAGCAGCTTAGGGCAGGAGCAGTTCTTC
d_gene: NA; j_gene: TRBJ2-3; v_gene: TRBV6-1; abundance: NA; CDR3aa: CASSELLGFSSTDTQYF; CDR3nt: TGTGCCAGCAGTGAATTGCTTGGCTTCTCTAGCACAGATACGCAGTATTTT
d_gene: NA; j_gene: TRBJ1-6; v_gene: TRBV27; abundance: NA; CDR3aa: CASSPIGGAKSPLHF; CDR3nt: TGTGCCAGCAGTCCCATAGGGGGGGCGAAATCACCCCTCCACTTT
d_gene: TRBD1; j_gene: TRBJ2-1; v_gene: TRBV7-9; abundance: NA; CDR3aa: CASSLGQGARNEQFF; CDR3nt: TGTGCCAGCAGCTTGGGACAGGGGGCGCGTAATGAGCAGTTCTTC
d_gene: TRBD2; j_gene: TRBJ2-7; v_gene: TRBV4-3; abundance: NA; CDR3aa: CASSQGAGEGYEQYF; CDR3nt: TGCGCCAGCAGCCAAGGGGCGGGAGAGGGCTACGAGCAGTACTTC
d_gene: TRBD1; j_gene: TRBJ2-3; v_gene: TRBV2; abundance: once; CDR3aa: CASSLGQGLDTDTQYF; CDR3nt: TGTGCCAGCAGTTTAGGACAGGGGTTAGACACAGATACGCAGTATTTT
d_gene: TRBD2; j_gene: TRBJ2-1; v_gene: TRBV6-1; abundance: NA; CDR3aa: CASSVERGARWEQFF; CDR3nt: TGTGCCAGCAGTGTGGAGCGGGGGGCGAGATGGGAGCAGTTCTTC
d_gene: NA; j_gene: TRBJ2-1; v_gene: TRBV11-1; abundance: NA; CDR3aa: CASSLGQGKGEQFF; CDR3nt: TGTGCCAGCAGCTTAGGGCAGGGGAAAGGTGAGCAGTTCTTC
d_gene: NA; j_gene: TRBJ2-3; v_gene: TRBV4-2; abundance: NA; CDR3aa: CASSLTSSHTDTQYF; CDR3nt: TGTGCCAGCAGCCTCACTAGCAGTCACACAGATACGCAGTATTTT
d_gene: NA; j_gene: TRBJ2-3; v_gene: TRBV5-5; abundance: few; CDR3aa: CASSFSLGPDTQYF; CDR3nt: TGTGCCAGCAGCTTCTCGTTGGGGCCAGATACGCAGTATTTT
d_gene: NA; j_gene: TRBJ1-3; v_gene: TRBV19; abundance: few; CDR3aa: CASSITDGNTIYF; CDR3nt: TGTGCCAGTAGTATCACAGATGGAAACACCATATATTTT
d_gene: TRBD1; j_gene: TRBJ1-5; v_gene: TRBV2; abundance: NA; CDR3aa: CASRETGGKGNQPQHF; CDR3nt: TGTGCCAGCAGGGAAACAGGGGGCAAGGGCAATCAGCCCCAGCATTTT
d_gene: TRBD1; j_gene: TRBJ1-1; v_gene: TRBV4-1; abundance: NA; CDR3aa: CASRQPGQGLTEAFF; CDR3nt: TGCGCCAGCAGACAACCGGGACAGGGGCTTACTGAAGCTTTCTTT
d_gene: TRBD1; j_gene: TRBJ1-1; v_gene: TRBV7-3; abundance: once; CDR3aa: CASSLTAGTGGFSNTEAFF; CDR3nt: TGTGCCAGCAGCTTAACCGCCGGGACAGGGGGCTTTTCGAACACTGAAGCTTTCTTT
d_gene: TRBD1; j_gene: TRBJ2-7; v_gene: TRBV14; abundance: once; CDR3aa: CASSQEIGTGFSDEQYF; CDR3nt: TGTGCCAGCAGCCAAGAGATCGGGACAGGGTTTTCCGACGAGCAGTACTTC
d_gene: NA; j_gene: TRBJ2-3; v_gene: TRBV7-9; abundance: once; CDR3aa: CASSPPGVSTDTQYF; CDR3nt: TGTGCCAGCAGCCCCCCCGGGGTTAGCACAGATACGCAGTATTTT
d_gene: NA; j_gene: TRBJ2-7; v_gene: TRBV4-1; abundance: once; CDR3aa: CASSHTTAYSYEQYF; CDR3nt: TGCGCCAGCAGCCATACGACAGCTTACTCCTACGAGCAGTACTTC
d_gene: NA; j_gene: TRBJ2-7; v_gene: TRBV29-1; abundance: NA; CDR3aa: CSVPTGIGEQYF; CDR3nt: TGCAGCGTCCCCACAGGGATAGGCGAGCAGTACTTC
d_gene: NA; j_gene: TRBJ2-7; v_gene: TRBV30; abundance: NA; CDR3aa: CARSEASDSYEQYF; CDR3nt: TGTGCCCGGAGCGAGGCTAGCGACTCCTACGAGCAGTACTTC
d_gene: NA; j_gene: TRBJ1-2; v_gene: TRBV4-1; abundance: NA; CDR3aa: CASSQESPNYGYTF; CDR3nt: TGCGCCAGCAGCCAAGAAAGCCCAAACTATGGCTACACCTTC
d_gene: NA; j_gene: TRBJ2-1; v_gene: TRBV4-2; abundance: medium-sized; CDR3aa: CASSQEIGGYNEQFF; CDR3nt: TGTGCCAGCAGCCAAGAGATAGGGGGCTACAATGAGCAGTTCTTC
d_gene: TRBD2; j_gene: TRBJ2-3; v_gene: TRBV9; abundance: NA; CDR3aa: CASSAGSGGPAPTDTQYF; CDR3nt: TGTGCCAGCAGCGCAGGTAGCGGGGGGCCCGCCCCCACAGATACGCAGTATTTT
d_gene: TRBD1; j_gene: TRBJ1-1; v_gene: TRBV5-1; abundance: few; CDR3aa: CASSLEGAKNTEAFF; CDR3nt: TGCGCCAGCAGCTTGGAGGGGGCGAAGAACACTGAAGCTTTCTTT
d_gene: NA; j_gene: TRBJ2-2; v_gene: TRBV7-9; abundance: NA; CDR3aa: CASSFSGPNTGELFF; CDR3nt: TGTGCCAGCAGCTTCAGCGGACCGAACACCGGGGAGCTGTTTTTT
d_gene: NA; j_gene: TRBJ2-1; v_gene: TRBV18; abundance: NA; CDR3aa: CASSPPAVNEQFF; CDR3nt: TGTGCCAGCTCACCACCGGCTGTCAATGAGCAGTTCTTC
d_gene: NA; j_gene: TRBJ1-1; v_gene: TRBV7-8; abundance: NA; CDR3aa: CASSPDSVLGTEAFF; CDR3nt: TGTGCCAGCAGCCCAGACAGTGTATTAGGGACTGAAGCTTTCTTT
d_gene: NA; j_gene: TRBJ1-5; v_gene: TRBV19; abundance: NA; CDR3aa: CASAPGRWGDQPQHF; CDR3nt: TGTGCCAGTGCACCAGGGCGGTGGGGTGATCAGCCCCAGCATTTT
d_gene: NA; j_gene: TRBJ1-5; v_gene: TRBV19; abundance: NA; CDR3aa: CASSSFSDNRNQPQHF; CDR3nt: TGTGCCAGTAGCTCTTTTAGTGACAATCGCAATCAGCCCCAGCATTTT
d_gene: NA; j_gene: TRBJ1-1; v_gene: TRBV5-6; abundance: NA; CDR3aa: CASTDISQGNTEAFF; CDR3nt: TGTGCCAGCACAGACATTTCACAGGGGAACACTGAAGCTTTCTTT
d_gene: TRBD2; j_gene: TRBJ2-3; v_gene: TRBV28; abundance: NA; CDR3aa: CASSTQPTGLAYTDTQYF; CDR3nt: TGTGCCAGCAGTACGCAACCGACCGGACTAGCCTACACAGATACGCAGTATTTT
d_gene: TRBD2; j_gene: TRBJ2-3; v_gene: TRBV4-2; abundance: NA; CDR3aa: CASSQGLAGGPTDTQYF; CDR3nt: TGTGCCAGCAGCCAAGGACTAGCGGGGGGGCCCACAGATACGCAGTATTTT